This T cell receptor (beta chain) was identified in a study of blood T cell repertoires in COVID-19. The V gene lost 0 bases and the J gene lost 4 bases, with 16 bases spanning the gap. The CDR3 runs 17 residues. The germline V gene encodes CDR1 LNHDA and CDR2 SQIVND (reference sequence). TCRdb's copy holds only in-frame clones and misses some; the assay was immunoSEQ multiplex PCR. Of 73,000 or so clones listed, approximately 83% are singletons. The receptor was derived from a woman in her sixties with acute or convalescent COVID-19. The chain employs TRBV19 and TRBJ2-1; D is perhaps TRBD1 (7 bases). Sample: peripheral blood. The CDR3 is CASSIEGGTAAYNEQFF. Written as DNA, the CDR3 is TGTGCCAGTAGTATAGAAGGCGGGACAGCAGCTTACAATGAGCAGTTCTTC.